The following is a T cell receptor beta chain sequence with its context. Its matching antigen is unknown. This sample was taken from a study of persistence of HIV-infected CD4 T cells. As for the study in general: Suppressive ART had lasted a median of roughly 8 years. Two participants gave one leukapheresis sample; others gave up to about 180 mL blood repeatedly.

The libraries were made with immunoSEQ version 4 in survey mode. The method was immunoSEQ multiplex PCR; TCRdb's version includes in-frame clones alone and lacks a portion of them. The sample has roughly 34,000 clones, around 80% seen once. Trimming took 0 bases from V and 9 from J, leaving 10 bases between them. CDR1 is SGDLS, CDR2 YYNGEE, per germline. This CDR3 spans 14 amino acids. Lysates of CMV-infected fibroblasts at around 9.8 ug/mL stimulated these cells. Sorted nonresponding memory CD4+ T cells were CD40L-negative, CD69-negative, CD45RO-high. The TCR originated in an adult woman with HIV who was CMV-seropositive. The chain joins TRBV9 to TRBJ1-6, with D possibly matching TRBD1 (6 bases). Specimen: CD4+ T cells sorted from PBMCs after approximately 20-hour stimulation, collected from a patient who received antiretroviral therapy. The CDR3 DNA reads TGTGCCAGCAGCGTAGAGGAGGGGGGTTCACCCCTCCACTTT. The encoded protein is CASSVEEGGSPLHF.